Each of the 9 T cell receptor beta chains below was sequenced from the same sample in a study of CD8 T cells in ankylosing spondylitis. One entry per CDR3 protein, called by TCRdb with MiXCR from the 5' RACE reads. In the table there are about 130,000 distinct CDR3 sequences, about 7% of which are singletons. The specimen was blood, either unsorted or a sorted T cell fraction (not recorded which). The source is a female donor with ankylosing spondylitis or in good health (not recorded which).

This clonotype showed up many times. This rearrangement joins TRBV6-1 to TRBJ2-7; 7 bases fit TRBD2. Germline V lookup: CDR1 MNHNS, CDR2 SASEGT. J was trimmed by 0 bases and V by 9 bases; bases with no gene match: 5. The CDR3 covers 13 residues. CDR3 residues: CASRRDYSYEQYF. CDR3 coding DNA: TGTGCCAGTCGCCGGGACTACTCCTACGAGCAGTACTTC.

The sample holds many counts of this clonotype. V usage is TRBV12-3 or TRBV12-4 and J usage is TRBJ1-6, with D perhaps matching TRBD1 (5 bases). This CDR3 spans 15 amino acids. V was clipped by 3 bases and J by 6 bases, with 12 bases between them. The CDR3 protein is CASSFRAQGNSPLHF. In DNA form, the CDR3 reads TGTGCCAGCAGTTTTCGGGCCCAGGGTAATTCACCCCTCCACTTT.

This clonotype was counted at least ten times. The V gene is TRBV7-2, the J gene TRBJ2-7; D is possibly TRBD1 or TRBD2 (5 bases each). V lost 1 base and J lost 2, with 12 bases in between. This CDR3 is built from 15 residues. The germline gives CDR1 SGHTA, CDR2 FQGNSA. The CDR3 reads CASSLDSGTPYEQYF. In DNA form, the CDR3 reads TGTGCCAGCAGCTTAGATTCCGGGACCCCCTACGAGCAGTACTTC.

This clonotype was found many times. The V call is TRBV4-2, the J call TRBJ1-2, with no clear D. Trimming removed 5 bases from V and 8 bases from J, with 18 bases in between. Germline V CDR1 and CDR2: LGHNA, YNFKEQ. The CDR3 totals 14 residues. The CDR3 here is CASSAPGRIEGYTF. In nucleotides, the CDR3 is TGTGCCAGCAGCGCACCCGGGAGAATTGAGGGCTACACCTTC.

This clonotype has at least ten counts. The chain employs TRBV6-1 and TRBJ1-1; D unclear. V shed 7 bases and J shed 4 bases, with 16 bases lying between them. The CDR3 has 14 residues. Germline CDR1 and CDR2: MNHNS and SASEGT. CDR3: CASNLLNSGTEAFF. CDR3 nucleotide sequence: TGTGCCAGCAACCTCCTGAATTCGGGCACTGAAGCTTTCTTT.

This clonotype was seen repeatedly, ten times or more. The chain couples TRBV9 to TRBJ2-7; D possibly corresponds to TRBD1 (6 bases). CDR3 length equals 15 residues. Trimming removed 2 bases from V and 6 bases from J, with 18 bases in between. Germline CDR1 is SGDLS and CDR2 is YYNGEE. The CDR3 loop reads CASSVVLGGFLEQYF. CDR3 DNA: TGTGCCAGCAGCGTTGTACTAGGGGGTTTTCTCGAGCAGTACTTC.

In its sample, this clonotype was seen many times. The rearrangement uses TRBV11-1 and TRBJ2-5, with a possible D match to TRBD1 (5 bases). From germline, CDR1 is SGHAT and CDR2 FQDESV (reference sequence). This CDR3 has 14 amino acids. The ends were cut back, 5 bases at V and 0 bases at J, with 10 bases in the middle. The CDR3 here is CASSQDTYQETQYF. CDR3 nucleotides: TGTGCCAGCAGCCAGGACACTTACCAAGAGACCCAGTACTTC.

This clonotype occurred a few times. The chain has TRBV7-9 and TRBJ1-2, with TRBD1 as a possible D gene (5 bases). The CDR3 extends over 13 amino acids. Trimming cost V 3 bases and J 6 bases, with 11 bases left between them. Germline values: CDR1 SEHNR, CDR2 FQNEAQ (reference sequence). The CDR3 loop reads CASSLGGVDGYTF. Here the CDR3 DNA reads TGTGCCAGCAGCTTGGGAGGGGTGGATGGCTACACCTTC.

This clonotype has at least ten counts. This chain joins TRBV7-3 and TRBJ2-3; D gene ambiguous. The CDR3 is 15 amino acids. Germline values: CDR1 SGHTA, CDR2 FQGTGA. V lost 4 bases to trimming and J lost 6 bases, with 17 bases between them. CDR3 amino acids: CASSSRVVDADTQYF. CDR3 sequence (DNA): TGTGCCAGCAGCTCCCGTGTGGTGGATGCGGATACGCAGTATTTT.